These T cell receptor beta chains were read from a single sample in a study of blood T cell repertoires in COVID-19. Clones were read by immunoSEQ multiplex PCR, and TCRdb kept only the in-frame ones, dropping some. The data show roughly 70,000 clones, about 70% seen once. The specimen was peripheral blood. The receptors derive from a woman in her 70s with acute or convalescent COVID-19. The CDR3 runs from the conserved cysteine through the conserved F or W. D genes are given only for firm matches. The size entry is marked missing in some rows and otherwise reads once, few, many or a size class.

v_gene	j_gene	abundance	d_gene	CDR3aa	CDR3nt
TRBV5-1	TRBJ2-7	NA	NA	CASSLGAVPDEQYF	TGCGCCAGCAGCTTGGGAGCTGTTCCTGACGAGCAGTACTTC
TRBV18	TRBJ2-7	NA	TRBD1	CASSPTGVSGEQYF	TGTGCCAGCTCACCGACAGGGGTCAGCGGCGAGCAGTACTTC
TRBV3-1/TRBV3-2	TRBJ1-6	NA	TRBD1	CASSQDPPGGAYSPLHF	TGTGCCAGCAGCCAAGACCCCCCAGGGGGCGCGTATTCACCCCTCCACTTT
TRBV27	TRBJ2-7	NA	NA	CASSLGWGLSYEQYF	TGTGCCAGCAGTTTAGGGTGGGGACTGAGCTACGAGCAGTACTTC
TRBV19	TRBJ1-1	once	NA	CASTPNLNTEAFF	TGTGCCAGTACTCCTAACCTGAACACTGAAGCTTTCTTT
TRBV11-2	TRBJ1-4	NA	NA	CASSWGDPGDEKLFF	TGTGCCAGCAGCTGGGGGGACCCGGGGGATGAAAAACTGTTTTTT
TRBV14	TRBJ1-4	NA	NA	CASSQGRVPNEKLFF	TGTGCCAGCAGCCAAGGGAGGGTTCCTAATGAAAAACTGTTTTTT
TRBV5-1	TRBJ1-2	NA	TRBD1	CASSLGDRGYGYTF	TGCGCCAGCAGCTTGGGGGACAGGGGCTATGGCTACACCTTC
TRBV7-9	TRBJ2-1	NA	NA	CASRKVGYEQFF	TGTGCCAGCCGCAAGGTGGGCTATGAGCAGTTCTTC
TRBV5-1	TRBJ1-5	NA	NA	CASSLEGGSNQPQHF	TGCGCCAGCAGCTTGGAAGGCGGATCCAATCAGCCCCAGCATTTT
TRBV7-8	TRBJ1-1	NA	TRBD1	CASSARQGSTEAFF	TGTGCCAGCAGCGCAAGACAGGGGTCAACTGAAGCTTTCTTT
TRBV7-6	TRBJ2-5	NA	TRBD1	CASSWGDRGRETQYF	TGTGCCAGCAGCTGGGGGGACAGGGGCCGAGAGACCCAGTACTTC
TRBV30	TRBJ1-3	few	NA	CAWLRDRSSSGNTIYF	TGTGCCTGGTTACGAGACAGGTCGAGCTCTGGAAACACCATATATTTT
TRBV19	TRBJ1-3	once	NA	CASRDKGYSGNTIYF	TGTGCCAGTAGGGACAAGGGCTACTCTGGAAACACCATATATTTT
TRBV25-1	TRBJ2-7	NA	NA	CASSAWGLLSYEQYF	TGTGCCAGCAGTGCGTGGGGCCTACTTTCCTACGAGCAGTACTTC
TRBV30	TRBJ1-1	NA	NA	CAWSSYRRSTEAFF	TGTGCCTGGAGTTCCTACCGCCGGAGCACTGAAGCTTTCTTT
TRBV12-3/TRBV12-4	TRBJ1-1	once	TRBD1	CASRGGQGMVAFF	TGTGCCAGCAGGGGGGGACAGGGGATGGTGGCTTTCTTT
TRBV7-2	TRBJ1-4	few	NA	CASSGDTFNEKLFF	TGTGCCAGCAGCGGGGACACTTTTAATGAAAAACTGTTTTTT
TRBV7-8	TRBJ1-6	NA	NA	CASSLVGDERSPLHF	TGTGCCAGCAGCTTAGTGGGAGACGAGAGGTCACCCCTCCACTTT
TRBV5-6	TRBJ1-1	NA	NA	CASSLLANTEAFF	TGTGCCAGCAGCTTGCTGGCGAACACTGAAGCTTTCTTT
TRBV10-1	TRBJ2-1	few	TRBD2	CASTASGSINEQFF	TGCGCCAGCACCGCTAGCGGGAGTATCAATGAGCAGTTCTTC
TRBV11-3	TRBJ1-2	NA	TRBD1	CASSPINRTGNYGYTF	TGTGCCAGCAGCCCCATTAATAGGACAGGGAACTATGGCTACACCTTC
TRBV5-1	TRBJ2-5	NA	NA	CASSEEETQYF	TGCGCCAGCAGCGAGGAAGAGACCCAGTACTTC
TRBV6-5	TRBJ1-5	once	NA	CASRSGNQPQHF	TGTGCCAGCAGAAGCGGAAATCAGCCCCAGCATTTT
TRBV6-2/TRBV6-3	TRBJ1-5	NA	TRBD1	CASSYSDRGYRNQPQHF	TGTGCCAGCAGTTACTCTGACAGGGGGTACCGCAATCAGCCCCAGCATTTT
TRBV19	TRBJ2-2	NA	NA	CASSIYRPNTGELFF	TGTGCCAGTAGTATTTACAGACCGAACACCGGGGAGCTGTTTTTT
TRBV6-4	TRBJ1-2	NA	NA	CASNPEPGLRGGYTF	TGTGCCAGCAATCCTGAACCGGGCCTAAGAGGGGGCTACACCTTC
TRBV7-9	TRBJ2-5	NA	NA	CASSPLSGSQETQYF	TGTGCCAGCAGCCCTCTATCGGGGTCGCAAGAGACCCAGTACTTC
TRBV5-1	TRBJ1-1	NA	TRBD1	CASSSKGTGGMNTEAFF	TGCGCCAGCAGCTCTAAGGGGACAGGAGGAATGAACACTGAAGCTTTCTTT
TRBV5-4	TRBJ2-1	NA	NA	CASSLPGTGLGNEQFF	TGTGCCAGCAGCTTGCCCGGGACTGGGCTCGGGAATGAGCAGTTCTTC
TRBV7-2	TRBJ2-3	NA	NA	CASNNGGAQYF	TGTGCCAGCAATAACGGGGGAGCGCAGTATTTT
TRBV6-5	TRBJ2-7	NA	TRBD2	CASSYGLGGGYEQYF	TGTGCCAGCAGTTACGGGTTAGGCGGGGGCTACGAGCAGTACTTC
TRBV6-2/TRBV6-3	TRBJ1-5	few	NA	CASSYSRAGRNQPQHF	TGTGCCAGCAGTTACTCTAGGGCAGGGCGGAATCAGCCCCAGCATTTT
TRBV30	TRBJ2-1	NA	TRBD2	CAWRVPGTSGRAVQFF	TGTGCCTGGAGAGTCCCCGGGACTAGCGGGAGGGCCGTTCAGTTCTTC
TRBV10-3	TRBJ1-3	NA	NA	CAISGGGTGNTIYF	TGTGCCATCAGTGGGGGGGGGACTGGAAACACCATATATTTT
TRBV7-2	TRBJ2-7	NA	TRBD2	CASSQGGGRSPYEQYF	TGTGCCAGCAGTCAAGGCGGCGGGAGATCCCCCTACGAGCAGTACTTC
TRBV27	TRBJ2-7	few	TRBD2	CASSLLAGPLGGYEQYF	TGTGCCAGCAGTTTACTAGCGGGACCCTTAGGGGGATACGAGCAGTACTTC
TRBV28	TRBJ2-5	once	NA	CASSLWASARETQYF	TGTGCCAGCAGTTTATGGGCCTCGGCGAGGGAGACCCAGTACTTC
TRBV9	TRBJ2-2	few	NA	CASRVGGRTGELFF	TGTGCCAGCAGGGTCGGAGGGCGCACCGGGGAGCTGTTTTTT
TRBV4-2	TRBJ1-5	few	NA	CASSQDRAGYQPQHF	TGTGCCAGCAGCCAAGATAGGGCAGGGTATCAGCCCCAGCATTTT
TRBV6-2/TRBV6-3	TRBJ1-6	NA	NA	CASSSHDRSDSPLHF	TGTGCCAGCAGTTCCCACGACAGGAGCGATTCACCCCTCCACTTT
TRBV12-3/TRBV12-4	TRBJ2-1	NA	NA	CASTTSPREQFF	TGTGCCAGCACCACCTCCCCCAGGGAGCAGTTCTTC
TRBV5-1	TRBJ2-7	NA	TRBD2	CASSLEAGVYEQYF	TGCGCCAGCAGCTTGGAAGCGGGGGTATACGAGCAGTACTTC
TRBV6-1	TRBJ1-2	NA	NA	CASSEVGTVAGYTF	TGTGCCAGCAGTGAAGTAGGGACTGTGGCTGGCTACACCTTC
TRBV6-5	TRBJ1-4	NA	TRBD1	CASRGRGRNEKLFF	TGTGCCAGCAGGGGCAGGGGGCGTAATGAAAAACTGTTTTTT
TRBV24-1	TRBJ2-3	NA	TRBD1	CATSDPRQGGTDTQYF	TGTGCCACCAGTGACCCTCGACAGGGTGGGACAGATACGCAGTATTTT
TRBV11-3	TRBJ2-7	NA	TRBD1	CASSLRTGRQYF	TGTGCCAGCAGCTTAAGGACAGGTCGGCAGTACTTC
TRBV9	TRBJ2-7	NA	NA	CARRGCTYEQYF	TGTGCCAGAAGGGGTTGCACCTACGAGCAGTACTTC
TRBV11-1	TRBJ1-1	NA	TRBD1	CASSFGTGNTEAFF	TGTGCCAGCAGCTTTGGGACAGGGAACACTGAAGCTTTCTTT
TRBV10-3	TRBJ1-2	NA	NA	CAISEGVVDMNYGYTF	TGTGCCATCAGTGAAGGGGTGGTGGACATGAACTATGGCTACACCTTC
TRBV30	TRBJ2-1	NA	NA	CAWAYSRTYNEQFF	TGTGCCTGGGCCTACTCGCGGACCTACAATGAGCAGTTCTTC
TRBV7-3	TRBJ1-2	NA	TRBD1	CASSLKQGKGYTF	TGTGCCAGCAGCTTAAAACAGGGGAAAGGCTACACCTTC
TRBV6-1	TRBJ2-2	NA	NA	CASSASEGWGGWTGELFF	TGTGCCAGCAGTGCCTCGGAGGGTTGGGGAGGATGGACCGGGGAGCTGTTTTTT
TRBV9	TRBJ2-7	NA	TRBD2	CASSVGIAGALYEQYF	TGTGCCAGCAGCGTTGGGATAGCGGGGGCCCTCTACGAGCAGTACTTC
TRBV19	TRBJ1-4	NA	NA	CASRQANEKLFF	TGTGCCAGTAGGCAGGCTAATGAAAAACTGTTTTTT
TRBV28	TRBJ2-7	NA	TRBD2	CASSPGLDFYEQYF	TGTGCCAGCAGTCCCGGACTAGATTTCTACGAGCAGTACTTC
TRBV3-1/TRBV3-2	TRBJ1-1	NA	NA	CASSQSGDTEAFF	TGTGCCAGCAGCCAATCCGGGGACACTGAAGCTTTCTTT
TRBV12-5	TRBJ1-5	NA	NA	CASGLVVNGARLASNQPQHF	TGTGCTAGTGGTTTGGTAGTCAATGGGGCGAGGCTGGCTAGCAATCAGCCCCAGCATTTT